This T cell receptor (beta chain) was sequenced in a study of cytomegalovirus exposure and HLA in healthy donors. In the study overall: From about 170 million T cells, an earlier analysis saw approximately 110 million unique TCR beta sequences.

In regard to this clone: The antigen is not known.

PCR amplification relied on 60 Vbeta primers (plus 13 Jbeta primers). Sequenced by immunoSEQ multiplex PCR; TCRdb stores in-frame clones only, minus some. The repertoire holds tens of thousands of clones, 65% to 70% seen once, with around 6.9% in the top ten. V lost 0 bases and J lost 1, with 4 bases in between. This CDR3 region has 13 residues. In germline, CDR1 is SGDLS, CDR2 YYNGEE. Whole-study findings and limits: The productive fraction for most TCR beta V segments was about 90% or about 30% in an earlier analysis. The authors later linked a missense DCLRE1C variant to TCR beta V- and J-gene trimming. According to a later analysis, most TCR beta chains associated with CMV appeared HLA-restricted.

Specimen: PBMCs. J is TRBJ1-2 and V is TRBV9; D remains unclear. The sequence derives from a woman aged 45-65 years in good health and CMV-seropositive. The DNA of the CDR3 is TGTGCCAGCAGCGTAGCGGGTAACTATGGCTACACCTTC. It codes for CASSVAGNYGYTF.